This section outlines one TCR beta chain sequence together with its context. Its matching antigen is unknown. This may be a read error: a much more frequent sequence differs by one nucleotide. With V trimmed by 0 bases and J by 10 bases, 10 bases remained unmatched. Germline-derived CDR1 and CDR2 are DFQATT and SNEGSKA (reference sequence). This CDR3 contains 15 residues. The data originate from a study of neurological immune-mediated disorders. The study, taken as a whole, reports: CDR3 amino acid sequences found in expanded clones were never shared across subjects, suggesting private repertoires in all groups.

TCRdb used MiXCR to reprocess the 5' RACE reads, holding one entry per CDR3 protein. Of approximately 86,000 distinct CDR3 sequences in the sample, just over 2.5% were seen once. This rearrangement joins TRBV20-1 to TRBJ2-2, with 8 positions matching TRBD2. The sample taken for sequencing was PBMCs. The source of this sequence is a woman under 40 with multiple sclerosis. This chain's CDR3 is CSARDPASGFVELFF. The CDR3 nucleotides are TGCAGTGCTAGAGATCCGGCTAGCGGGTTCGTGGAGCTGTTTTTT.